This TCR beta chain was sequenced in a study of Ad26.COV2.S vaccination and SARS-CoV-2 variants. Study-wide results and caveats: Vaccinated and placebo-treated recipients had similar non-spike TCR breadth.

Treatment specified: about 20 received Ad26.COV2.S at low or high dose, single or two shots; 5 received placebo; per-sample allocation not given. Samples were taken on day 63 after the first vaccine or placebo injection. The assay was immunoSEQ multiplex PCR, and TCRdb's table has in-frame clones only and misses some. The sample holds about 500,000 clones, about 88% seen once. As to this clone: Its antigen is undetermined.

CDR3 length: 15 amino acids. V shed 4 bases and J shed 3 bases, with 13 bases lying between them. From germline, CDR1 is SGDLS and CDR2 YYNGEE. The sequencing used peripheral blood, collected in a trial of Ad26.COV2.S vaccine versus placebo. The chain uses TRBV9 and TRBJ1-4, with D hard to call. The clonotype comes from a person between 18 and 65 years old who received the Ad26.COV2.S COVID-19 vaccine or a placebo. CDR3 loop: CASSRAGSPNEKLFF. CDR3 sequence (DNA): TGTGCCAGCAGCCGCGCGGGCTCCCCTAATGAAAAACTGTTTTTT.